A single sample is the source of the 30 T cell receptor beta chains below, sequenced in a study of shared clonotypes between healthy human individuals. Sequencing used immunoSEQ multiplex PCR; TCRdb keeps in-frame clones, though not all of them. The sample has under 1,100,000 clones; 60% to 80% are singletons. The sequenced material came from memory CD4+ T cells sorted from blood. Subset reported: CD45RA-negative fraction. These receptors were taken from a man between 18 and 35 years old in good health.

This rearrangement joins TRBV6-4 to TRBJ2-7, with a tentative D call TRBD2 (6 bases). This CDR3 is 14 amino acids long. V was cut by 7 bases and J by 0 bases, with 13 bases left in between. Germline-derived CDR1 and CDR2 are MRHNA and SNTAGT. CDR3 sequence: CASNERDCSYEQYF. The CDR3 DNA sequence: TGTGCCAGCAACGAAAGGGACTGCTCCTACGAGCAGTACTTC.

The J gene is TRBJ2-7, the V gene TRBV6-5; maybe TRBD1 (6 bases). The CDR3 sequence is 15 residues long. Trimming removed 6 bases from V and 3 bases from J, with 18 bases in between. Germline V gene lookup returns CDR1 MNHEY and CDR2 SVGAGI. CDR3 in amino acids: CASSQLRQAGYEQYF. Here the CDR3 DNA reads TGTGCCAGCAGCCAGCTTAGACAGGCGGGCTACGAGCAGTACTTC.

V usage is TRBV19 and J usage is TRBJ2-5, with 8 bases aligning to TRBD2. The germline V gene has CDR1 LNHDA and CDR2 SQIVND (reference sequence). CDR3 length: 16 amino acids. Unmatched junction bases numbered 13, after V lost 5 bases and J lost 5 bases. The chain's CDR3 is CASSPWSSGSSETQYF. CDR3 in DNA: TGTGCCAGTAGTCCGTGGTCAAGCGGGAGTTCGGAGACCCAGTACTTC.

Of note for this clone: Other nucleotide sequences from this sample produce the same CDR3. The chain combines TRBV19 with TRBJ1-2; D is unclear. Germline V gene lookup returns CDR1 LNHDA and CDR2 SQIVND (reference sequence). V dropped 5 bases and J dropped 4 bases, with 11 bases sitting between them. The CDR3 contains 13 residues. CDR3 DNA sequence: TGTGCCAGTAGTCCTGGGGTTGGCTATGGCTACACCTTC. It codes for CASSPGVGYGYTF.

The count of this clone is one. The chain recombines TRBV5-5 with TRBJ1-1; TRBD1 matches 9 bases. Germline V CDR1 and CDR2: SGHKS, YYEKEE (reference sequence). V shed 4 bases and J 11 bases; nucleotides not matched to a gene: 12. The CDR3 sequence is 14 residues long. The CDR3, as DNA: TGTGCCAGCAGCCCCCCGGGACAGGGTTTTCAGGCTTTCTTT. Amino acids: CASSPPGQGFQAFF. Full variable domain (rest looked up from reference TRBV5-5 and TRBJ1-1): DAGVTQSPTHLIKTRGQQVTLRCSPISGHKSVSWYQQVLGQGPQFIFQYYEKEERGRGNFPDRFSARQFPNYSSELNVNALLLGDSALYLCASSPPGQGFQAFFGQGTRLTVV.

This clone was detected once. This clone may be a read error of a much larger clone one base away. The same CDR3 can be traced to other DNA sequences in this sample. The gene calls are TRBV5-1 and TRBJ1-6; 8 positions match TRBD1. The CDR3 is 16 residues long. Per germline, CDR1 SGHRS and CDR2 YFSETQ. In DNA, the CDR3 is TGCGCCAGCAGCCGGGACAGGAACTCCTATAATTCGCCCCTCCACTTT. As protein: CASSRDRNSYNSPLHF.

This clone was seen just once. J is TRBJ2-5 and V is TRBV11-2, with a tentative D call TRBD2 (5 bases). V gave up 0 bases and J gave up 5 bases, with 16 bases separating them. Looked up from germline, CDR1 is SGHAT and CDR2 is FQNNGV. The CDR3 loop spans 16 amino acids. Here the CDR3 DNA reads TGTGCCAGCAGCTTAGAACAAGCGGCTAGCTGGGAGACCCAGTACTTC. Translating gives CASSLEQAASWETQYF.

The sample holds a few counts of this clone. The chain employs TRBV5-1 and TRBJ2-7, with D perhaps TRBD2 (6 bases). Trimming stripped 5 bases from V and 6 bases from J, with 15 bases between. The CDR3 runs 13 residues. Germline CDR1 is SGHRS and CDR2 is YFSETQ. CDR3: CASSQKPGVEQYF. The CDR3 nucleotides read TGCGCCAGCAGTCAGAAGCCGGGGGTCGAGCAGTACTTC.

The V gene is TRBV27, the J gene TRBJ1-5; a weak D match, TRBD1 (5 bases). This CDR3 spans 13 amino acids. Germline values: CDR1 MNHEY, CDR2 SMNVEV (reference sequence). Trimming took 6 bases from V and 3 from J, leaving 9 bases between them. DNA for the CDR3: TGTGCCAGCAGGCGGGGGTACAATCAGCCCCAGCATTTT. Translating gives CASRRGYNQPQHF.

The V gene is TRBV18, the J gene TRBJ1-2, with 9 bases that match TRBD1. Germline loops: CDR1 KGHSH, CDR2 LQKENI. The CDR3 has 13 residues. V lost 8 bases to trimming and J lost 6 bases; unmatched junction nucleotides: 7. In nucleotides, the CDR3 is TGTGCCAGCCAGGGGACAGGGTTTAATGGCTACACCTTC. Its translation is CASQGTGFNGYTF.

CDR3 sequence reads: CATGQLGSYEQYF. For the CDR3, the DNA is TGTGCCACAGGACAGCTAGGCTCCTACGAGCAGTACTTC. The chain is built from TRBV25-1 and TRBJ2-5, with D perhaps matching TRBD1 (6 bases). With the DNA end fitting TRBJ2-7 better, the J assignment may be wrong. Germline CDR1 is MGHDK and CDR2 is SYGVNS. The CDR3 loop spans 13 amino acids.

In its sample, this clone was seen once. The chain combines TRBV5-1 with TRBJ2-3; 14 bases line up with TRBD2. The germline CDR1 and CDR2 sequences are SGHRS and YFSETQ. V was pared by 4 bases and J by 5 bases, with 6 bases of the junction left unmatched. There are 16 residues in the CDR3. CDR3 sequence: CASSLRLAGGVDTQYF. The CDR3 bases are TGCGCCAGCAGCCTCCGACTAGCGGGAGGGGTAGATACGCAGTATTTT.

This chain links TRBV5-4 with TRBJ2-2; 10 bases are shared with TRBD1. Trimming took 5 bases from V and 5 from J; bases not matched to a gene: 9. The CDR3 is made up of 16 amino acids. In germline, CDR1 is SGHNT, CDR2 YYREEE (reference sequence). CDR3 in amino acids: CASSHRQGAWTGELFF. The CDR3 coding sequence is TGTGCCAGCAGTCACCGACAGGGGGCATGGACCGGGGAGCTGTTTTTT.

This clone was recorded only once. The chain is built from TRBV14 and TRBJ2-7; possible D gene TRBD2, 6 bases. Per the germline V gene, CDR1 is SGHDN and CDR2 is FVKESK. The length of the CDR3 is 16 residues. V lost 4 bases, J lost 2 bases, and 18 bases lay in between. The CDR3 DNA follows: TGTGCCAGCAGCCCGGATTCGAGACTAGTCCCCTACGAGCAGTACTTC. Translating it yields CASSPDSRLVPYEQYF.

CDR3 coding DNA: TGTGCCAGCAGCGTAGCGGGACAGGTGGCTGGAAACACCATATATTTT. Translating it yields CASSVAGQVAGNTIYF. The chain couples TRBV9 to TRBJ1-3; 8 bases match TRBD1. Germline V gene lookup returns CDR1 SGDLS and CDR2 YYNGEE. The ends lost 0 bases at V and 2 bases at J; junction bases unmatched: 4. CDR3 size: 16 residues.

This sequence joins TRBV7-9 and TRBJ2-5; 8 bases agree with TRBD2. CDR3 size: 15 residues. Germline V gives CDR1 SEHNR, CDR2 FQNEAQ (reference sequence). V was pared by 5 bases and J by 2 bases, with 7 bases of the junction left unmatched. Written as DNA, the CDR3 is TGTGCCAGCAGCGTCCGACTAGCGACACAAGAGACCCAGTACTTC. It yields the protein CASSVRLATQETQYF.

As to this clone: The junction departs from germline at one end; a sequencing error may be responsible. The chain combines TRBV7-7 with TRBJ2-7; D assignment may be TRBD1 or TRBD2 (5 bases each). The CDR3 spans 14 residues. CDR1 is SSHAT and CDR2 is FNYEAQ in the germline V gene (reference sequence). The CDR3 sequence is CASSLRDGPYEQYF. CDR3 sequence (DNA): TGTGCTAGCAGCCTCCGGGACGGGCCCTACGAGCAGTACTTC.

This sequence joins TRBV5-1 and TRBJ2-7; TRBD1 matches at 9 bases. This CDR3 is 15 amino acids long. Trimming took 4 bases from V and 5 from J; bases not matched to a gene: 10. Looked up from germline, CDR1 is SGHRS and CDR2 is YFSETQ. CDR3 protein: CASSTGDREGHEQYF. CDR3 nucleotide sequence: TGCGCCAGCAGCACCGGGGACAGGGAGGGTCACGAGCAGTACTTC. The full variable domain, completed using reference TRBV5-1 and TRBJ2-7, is KAGVTQTPRYLIKTRGQQVTLSCSPISGHRSVSWYQQTPGQGLQFLFEYFSETQRNKGNFPGRFSGRQFSNSRSEMNVSTLELGDSALYLCASSTGDREGHEQYFGPGTRLTVT.

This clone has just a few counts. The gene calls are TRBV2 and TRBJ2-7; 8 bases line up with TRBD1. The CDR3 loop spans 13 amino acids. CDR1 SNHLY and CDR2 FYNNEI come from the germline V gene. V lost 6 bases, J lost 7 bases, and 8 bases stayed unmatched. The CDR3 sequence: CASRTTGTGEQYF. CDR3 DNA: TGTGCCAGCAGAACAACCGGGACAGGTGAGCAGTACTTC.

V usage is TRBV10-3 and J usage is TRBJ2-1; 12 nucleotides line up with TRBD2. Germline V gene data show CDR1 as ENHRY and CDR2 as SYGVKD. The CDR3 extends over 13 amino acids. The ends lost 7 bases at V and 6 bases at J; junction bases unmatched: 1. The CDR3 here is CAITSGRANEQFF. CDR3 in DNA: TGTGCCATCACTAGCGGGAGGGCCAATGAGCAGTTCTTC.

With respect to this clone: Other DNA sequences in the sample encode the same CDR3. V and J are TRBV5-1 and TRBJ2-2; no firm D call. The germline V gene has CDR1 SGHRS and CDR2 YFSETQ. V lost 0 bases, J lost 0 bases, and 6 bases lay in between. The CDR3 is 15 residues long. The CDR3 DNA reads TGCGCCAGCAGCTTGGAACCCGCGAACACCGGGGAGCTGTTTTTT. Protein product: CASSLEPANTGELFF. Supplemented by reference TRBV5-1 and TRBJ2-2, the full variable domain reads KAGVTQTPRYLIKTRGQQVTLSCSPISGHRSVSWYQQTPGQGLQFLFEYFSETQRNKGNFPGRFSGRQFSNSRSEMNVSTLELGDSALYLCASSLEPANTGELFFGEGSRLTVL.

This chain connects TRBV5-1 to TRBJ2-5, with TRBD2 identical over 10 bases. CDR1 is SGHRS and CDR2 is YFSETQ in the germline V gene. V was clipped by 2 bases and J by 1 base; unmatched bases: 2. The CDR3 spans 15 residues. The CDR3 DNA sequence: TGCGCCAGCAGCTTCACTAGCGGGGCCCAAGAGACCCAGTACTTC. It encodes CASSFTSGAQETQYF.

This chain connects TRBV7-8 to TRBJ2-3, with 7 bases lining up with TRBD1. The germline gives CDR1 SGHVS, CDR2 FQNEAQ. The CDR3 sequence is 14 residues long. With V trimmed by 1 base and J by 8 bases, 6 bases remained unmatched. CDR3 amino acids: CASSLEGARVTQYF. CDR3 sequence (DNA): TGTGCCAGCAGCTTAGAGGGGGCTCGGGTTACGCAGTATTTT.

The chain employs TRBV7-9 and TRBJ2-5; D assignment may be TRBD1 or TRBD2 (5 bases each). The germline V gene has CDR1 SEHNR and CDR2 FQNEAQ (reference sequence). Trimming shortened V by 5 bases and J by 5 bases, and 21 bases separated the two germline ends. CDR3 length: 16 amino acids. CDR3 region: CASSGPPGPKGETQYF. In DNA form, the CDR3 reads TGTGCCAGCAGCGGACCGCCGGGACCAAAGGGCGAGACCCAGTACTTC.

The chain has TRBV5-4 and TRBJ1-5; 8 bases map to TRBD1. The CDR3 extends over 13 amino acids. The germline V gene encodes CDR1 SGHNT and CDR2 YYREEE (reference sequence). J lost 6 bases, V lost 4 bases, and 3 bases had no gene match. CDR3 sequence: CASSKDRAQPQHF. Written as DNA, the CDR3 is TGTGCCAGCAGCAAGGACAGGGCTCAGCCCCAGCATTTT.

CDR3 loop: CASSLGQYNEQFF. CDR3 coding DNA: TGTGCCAGCAGCTTAGGACAGTACAATGAGCAGTTCTTC. This rearrangement joins TRBV7-2 to TRBJ2-1, with D possibly being TRBD1 (5 bases). Germline V CDR1 and CDR2: SGHTA, FQGNSA. V was clipped by 1 base and J by 4 bases, with 5 bases between them. CDR3 length: 13 residues.

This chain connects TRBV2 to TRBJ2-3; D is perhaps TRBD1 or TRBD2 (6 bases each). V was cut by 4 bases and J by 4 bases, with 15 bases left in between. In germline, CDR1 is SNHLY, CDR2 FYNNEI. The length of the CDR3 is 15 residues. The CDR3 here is CASSVRGTESDTQYF. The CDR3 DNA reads TGTGCCAGCAGTGTGAGGGGGACTGAATCAGATACGCAGTATTTT.

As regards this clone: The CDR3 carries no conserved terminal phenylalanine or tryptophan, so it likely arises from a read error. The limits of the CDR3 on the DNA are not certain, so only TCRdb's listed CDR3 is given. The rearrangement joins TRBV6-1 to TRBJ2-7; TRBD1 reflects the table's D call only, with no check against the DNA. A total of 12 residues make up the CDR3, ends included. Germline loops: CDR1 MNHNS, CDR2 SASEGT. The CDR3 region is CASSETGGQSLL.

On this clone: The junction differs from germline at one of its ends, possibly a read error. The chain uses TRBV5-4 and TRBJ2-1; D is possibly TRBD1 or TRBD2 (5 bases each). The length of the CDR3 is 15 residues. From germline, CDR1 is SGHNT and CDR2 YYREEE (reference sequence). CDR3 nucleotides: TGTGCCAGCAGTTTGGCAGGGACCCCTTACAATGAGCAGTTCTTC. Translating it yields CASSLAGTPYNEQFF. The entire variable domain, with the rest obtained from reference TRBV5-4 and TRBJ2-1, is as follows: ETGVTQSPTHLIKTRGQQVTLRCSSQSGHNTVSWYQQALGQGPQFIFQYYREEENGRGNFPPRFSGLQFPNYSSELNVNALELDDSALYLCASSLAGTPYNEQFFGPGTRLTVL.

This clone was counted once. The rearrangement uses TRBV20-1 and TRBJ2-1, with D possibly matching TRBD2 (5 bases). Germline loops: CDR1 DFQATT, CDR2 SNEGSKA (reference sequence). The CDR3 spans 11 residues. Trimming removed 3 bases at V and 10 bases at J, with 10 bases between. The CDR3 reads CSASRTGEQFF. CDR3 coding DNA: TGCAGTGCTAGCCGGACTGGGGAGCAGTTCTTC.